A selection of T cell receptor beta chains follows, all from one sample in a study of CD8 T cells in Susac syndrome. In TCRdb, the immunoSEQ multiplex PCR reads were re-called with MiXCR into one record per CDR3 protein. This table holds a few hundred thousand distinct CDR3 sequences, approximately 81% found once. Sample: CD8+ T cells from PBMCs. These receptors were taken from a human donor with multiple sclerosis. The CDR3 runs from the conserved cysteine through the conserved F or W. The D gene is left open where the match is weak. Size is omitted from some rows. Given values are once, few, many or a class for expanded clones.

d_call	clone_size	v_call	j_call	cdr3_nt	cdr3_aa
TRBD2	.	TRBV10-2	TRBJ2-3	TGCGCCAGCCCCGTAGCGGGAGGCACAGATACGCAGTATTTT	CASPVAGGTDTQYF
TRBD2	.	TRBV28	TRBJ2-1	TGTGCCAGCAGTCTTCTAGCGGGACCCTACAATGAGCAGTTCTTC	CASSLLAGPYNEQFF
.	.	TRBV29-1	TRBJ2-3	TGCAGCGTTGAAGATCGGGGCGCCTCTAGCACAGATACGCAGTATTTT	CSVEDRGASSTDTQYF
TRBD1	.	TRBV29-1	TRBJ1-3	TGCAGCGCTTGGACAGGGCGAACGGGAGGAACCATATATTTT	CSAWTGRTGGTIYF
.	.	TRBV10-3	TRBJ2-2	TGTGCCATCAGGCGCGGGGAAGGGCACACCGGGGAGCTGTTTTTT	CAIRRGEGHTGELFF
.	.	TRBV9	TRBJ2-1	TGTGCCAGCAGCGTAGAAAGCGGTGACAATGAGCAGTTCTTC	CASSVESGDNEQFF
.	few	TRBV6-5	TRBJ1-2	TGTGCCAGCGATTCCTCGAAGGGGAAGGGCTACACCTTC	CASDSSKGKGYTF
.	.	TRBV10-2	TRBJ2-5	TGCGCCAGCGGGAATCCAGGGGAGGAGACCCAGTACTTC	CASGNPGEETQYF
.	.	TRBV7-3	TRBJ2-1	TGTGCCAGCAGCGGGAACGGCAATGAGCAGTTCTTC	CASSGNGNEQFF
TRBD1	.	TRBV27	TRBJ1-2	TGTGCCAGCAGTTTTGACAGGGTGGGTGGCTACACCTTC	CASSFDRVGGYTF
.	.	TRBV20-1	TRBJ2-7	TGCAGTGCTACCCCCACGGACCGGAGGGAGCAGTACTTC	CSATPTDRREQYF
TRBD2	.	TRBV4-2	TRBJ2-2	TGTGCCAGCAGCCAAGCTAGCGTTACTAGCGGAGGTATCACCGGGGAGCTGTTTTTT	CASSQASVTSGGITGELFF
TRBD1	.	TRBV7-9	TRBJ1-1	TGTGCCAGCAGAACAGGGGGCGCAAAAGCTGAAGCTTTCTTT	CASRTGGAKAEAFF
TRBD1	.	TRBV28	TRBJ2-5	TGTGCCAGCCGGGGGTGGACAGGGAGCCAAGAGACCCAGTACTTC	CASRGWTGSQETQYF
TRBD2	once	TRBV12-3/TRBV12-4	TRBJ2-2	TGTGCCAGCATCGGACTAGCGGGAGGTAACACCGGGGAGCTGTTTTTT	CASIGLAGGNTGELFF
.	.	TRBV2	TRBJ1-4	TGTGCCAGTTTGAGTAATGAAAAACTGTTTTTT	CASLSNEKLFF
.	.	TRBV7-2	TRBJ1-5	TGTGCCAGCAGCCGGACGGGGCTGGACGGTCAGCCCCAGCATTTT	CASSRTGLDGQPQHF
.	.	TRBV6-1	TRBJ1-5	TGTGCCAGCAGTGAAGCAAGGATGACAGTGAGCTTGCAGCCCCAGCATTTT	CASSEARMTVSLQPQHF
.	.	TRBV6-5	TRBJ1-2	TGTGCCAGCAGTTCGCTTAACTATGGCTACACCTTC	CASSSLNYGYTF
TRBD1	.	TRBV19	TRBJ1-2	TGTGCCAGTAGTGGGACAGGAGAGTCCTATTCCTTCTATGGCTACACCTTC	CASSGTGESYSFYGYTF
.	.	TRBV7-9	TRBJ2-5	TGTGCCAGCAGCCCCCTCGACCGGACGGAGGCCCAGTACTTC	CASSPLDRTEAQYF
TRBD2	.	TRBV30	TRBJ2-2	TGTGCCTGGAGCCTAGCGGCCGAGAACACCGGGGAGCTGTTTTTT	CAWSLAAENTGELFF
.	.	TRBV7-8	TRBJ2-1	TGTGCCAGCAGCTTAACTTTAGGGGGAGGGTCCCCCGATTACAATGAGCAGTTCTTC	CASSLTLGGGSPDYNEQFF
.	.	TRBV5-3	TRBJ2-2	TGTGCCAGAAGCTATTCGACTAAGGTTAACACCGGGGAGCTGTTTTTT	CARSYSTKVNTGELFF
.	.	TRBV27	TRBJ2-3	TGTGCCAGCAGTTTTCCCAGAAGCACAGATACGCAGTATTTT	CASSFPRSTDTQYF
TRBD2	.	TRBV7-3	TRBJ2-2	TGTGCCAGCAGCTTAAGACTAGCGGGAGCCGGCGGGGAGCTGTTTTTT	CASSLRLAGAGGELFF
TRBD1	few	TRBV6-5	TRBJ1-4	TGTGCCAGCAGTTACACAGGGGGTGAAAAACTGTTTTTT	CASSYTGGEKLFF
.	.	TRBV28	TRBJ2-1	TGTGCCAGCAGTTCCTCAACTTGGATTGAGCAGTTCTTC	CASSSSTWIEQFF
.	.	TRBV5-1	TRBJ2-4	TGCGCCAGCAGCTTGGCCTGGACTACACTAGCCAAAAACATTCAGTACTTC	CASSLAWTTLAKNIQYF
TRBD1	.	TRBV29-1	TRBJ2-3	TGCAGCGTTGAAGATGGGACAGGGTTTAGAGATACGCAGTATTTT	CSVEDGTGFRDTQYF
.	.	TRBV6-5	TRBJ2-7	TGTGCCAGCAGTTACTCGATTCCTACTGACTACGAGCAGTACTTC	CASSYSIPTDYEQYF
TRBD1	.	TRBV27	TRBJ2-4	TGTGCCAGCAGTCCCTACAGGGGGGCGGAAGGCATTCAGTACTTC	CASSPYRGAEGIQYF
.	.	TRBV6-5	TRBJ2-7	TGTGCCAGCAGTTACTCTTCAGGAGATGAGTACGAGCAGTACTTC	CASSYSSGDEYEQYF
TRBD1	.	TRBV7-9	TRBJ2-2	TGTGCCAGCAGCCCGCTATCACACAGGGGGGCGAACACCGGGGAGCTGTTTTTT	CASSPLSHRGANTGELFF
TRBD2	.	TRBV9	TRBJ2-1	TGTGCCAGCAGCCCCCGACGTAGCGGGGTCTACAATGAGCAGTTCTTC	CASSPRRSGVYNEQFF
.	.	TRBV7-6	TRBJ1-1	TGTGCCAGCAGCGATATGGGGATTGGTAACACTGAAGCTTTCTTT	CASSDMGIGNTEAFF
.	.	TRBV29-1	TRBJ2-7	TGCAGCGTTGATAGCGGTCGTAGCTCCTACGAGCAGTACTTC	CSVDSGRSSYEQYF
.	.	TRBV2	TRBJ1-1	TGTGCCAGCAATGGAGGGTTTGGCACTGAAGCTTTCTTT	CASNGGFGTEAFF
.	.	TRBV12-2	TRBJ2-1	TGTGCAAGTCGCTTAAAGGACAATGAGCAGTTCTTC	CASRLKDNEQFF
TRBD2	.	TRBV11-2	TRBJ2-5	TGTGCCAGCAGCTTGCTGCGCGGGAGTGGAGAGACCCAGTACTTC	CASSLLRGSGETQYF
TRBD1	.	TRBV4-2	TRBJ1-1	TGTGCCAGCAGCCAAGGTGACAGGGGGAACACTGAAGCTTTCTTT	CASSQGDRGNTEAFF
TRBD2	.	TRBV27	TRBJ2-7	TGTGCCAGCAGTCCCTCCCCAGCGGGGACCTACGAGCAGTACTTC	CASSPSPAGTYEQYF